This T cell receptor (beta chain) is drawn from a study of CD8 T cells in Susac syndrome. The V and J ends lost 1 base and 8 bases respectively, with 12 bases between them. Germline V gene data show CDR1 as MNHEY and CDR2 as SMNVEV (reference sequence). The CDR3 is made up of 15 amino acids. Reverse transcription of roughly 0.5 to 1 ug RNA was carried out with random hexamers. TCRdb reprocessed the immunoSEQ multiplex PCR reads via MiXCR and lists one record per CDR3 protein. The sample holds 150,000 to 200,000 distinct CDR3 sequences, more than 95% seen once. This chain uses TRBV27 with TRBJ1-6, with a tentative D call TRBD1 (5 bases). The specimen was CD4+ T cells from PBMCs. The TCR originated in a human donor with Susac syndrome. CDR3 sequence: CASSLYRGDDSPLHF. DNA for the CDR3: TGTGCCAGCAGTTTATACAGAGGGGACGATTCACCCCTCCACTTT.